These 27 T cell receptor beta chains were sequenced from one sample in a study of graft-versus-host responses after intestinal transplantation. Some clones are missing from TCRdb's copy, which holds only in-frame ones; the method was immunoSEQ multiplex PCR. This table holds approximately 12,000 clones, approximately 84% found once. Sequencing used PBMCs, obtained just over 300 days after intestinal transplant. These receptor sequences come from a human patient who received an intestinal transplant, so some T cells may come from the graft donor.

The chain links TRBV10-3 to TRBJ2-2, with D perhaps matching TRBD2 (5 bases). Trimming pared 3 bases from V and 5 bases from J, leaving 16 bases between. CDR3 size: 16 residues. The germline V gene has CDR1 ENHRY and CDR2 SYGVKD. For the CDR3, the DNA is TGTGCCATCAGTGACCCCGGAACTAGAGGGACCGGGGAGCTGTTTTTT. As protein: CAISDPGTRGTGELFF.

The rearrangement uses TRBV5-4 and TRBJ1-1; 9 positions agree with TRBD1. Germline assignment: CDR1 SGHNT and CDR2 YYREEE (reference sequence). This CDR3 comprises 15 residues. Trimming cost V 0 bases and J 1 base; bases outside gene matches: 1. Here the CDR3 reads CASSLGTGANTEAFF. DNA of the CDR3: TGTGCCAGCAGCTTGGGGACAGGGGCGAACACTGAAGCTTTCTTT.

The rearrangement uses TRBV5-1 and TRBJ2-3; no clear D. The CDR3 sequence is 14 residues long. Germline CDR1 is SGHRS and CDR2 is YFSETQ. Trimming shortened V by 2 bases and J by 6 bases, and 13 bases separated the two germline ends. The CDR3 sequence is CASSFPIKEDTQYF. The CDR3 bases are TGCGCCAGCAGCTTCCCGATTAAGGAGGATACGCAGTATTTT. The variable domain in full, with the rest retrieved from reference TRBV5-1 and TRBJ2-3, is KAGVTQTPRYLIKTRGQQVTLSCSPISGHRSVSWYQQTPGQGLQFLFEYFSETQRNKGNFPGRFSGRQFSNSRSEMNVSTLELGDSALYLCASSFPIKEDTQYFGPGTRLTVL.

The J gene is TRBJ1-5, the V gene TRBV5-1; D is ambiguous. Germline V gene data show CDR1 as SGHRS and CDR2 as YFSETQ. Trimming removed 0 bases from V and 2 bases from J, with 3 bases in between. This CDR3 has 13 residues. CDR3 residues: CASSLAGNQPQHF. The DNA of the CDR3 is TGCGCCAGCAGCTTGGCAGGCAATCAGCCCCAGCATTTT.

The J gene is TRBJ2-7, the V gene TRBV28; 10 bases agree with TRBD2. V dropped 3 bases and J dropped 5; count of bases not matched to a gene: 13. CDR1 MDHEN and CDR2 SYDVKM come from the germline V gene. The CDR3 is made up of 17 amino acids. The CDR3 region is CASSFPRSSGRTNEQYF. CDR3 sequence (DNA): TGTGCCAGCAGTTTCCCCCGGTCTAGCGGGAGAACAAACGAGCAGTACTTC.

This sequence joins TRBV28 and TRBJ2-5, with 10 bases fitting TRBD2. The trim removed 3 bases at V and 0 bases at J, leaving 7 bases unmatched. Germline lookup yields CDR1 MDHEN and CDR2 SYDVKM. This CDR3 is built from 17 residues. The CDR3, as DNA: TGTGCCAGCAGTTTCCACGGGACTAGCGTGTACCAAGAGACCCAGTACTTC. It encodes CASSFHGTSVYQETQYF. The full variable domain, its missing parts supplied by reference TRBV28 and TRBJ2-5, is DVKVTQSSRYLVKRTGEKVFLECVQDMDHENMFWYRQDPGLGLRLIYFSYDVKMKEKGDIPEGYSVSREKKERFSLILESASTNQTSMYLCASSFHGTSVYQETQYFGPGTRLLVL.

This chain links TRBV29-1 with TRBJ1-1, with 8 bases fitting TRBD1. The V segment lost 4 bases and the J segment 1 base; nucleotides outside the gene matches: 5. This CDR3 has 14 amino acids. CDR1 SQVTM and CDR2 ANQGSEA come from the germline V gene. The CDR3: CSVAAGGANTEAFF. In DNA form, the CDR3 reads TGCAGCGTTGCGGCAGGGGGCGCGAACACTGAAGCTTTCTTT. Based on the CDR3 plus reference TRBV29-1 and TRBJ1-1, the full variable domain is SAVISQKPSRDICQRGTSLTIQCQVDSQVTMMFWYRQQPGQSLTLIATANQGSEATYESGFVIDKFPISRPNLTFSTLTVSNMSPEDSSIYLCSVAAGGANTEAFFGQGTRLTVV.

The V and J genes are TRBV10-3 and TRBJ1-5; maybe TRBD1 (6 bases). The germline V gene encodes CDR1 ENHRY and CDR2 SYGVKD. The V and J ends lost 3 bases and 3 bases respectively, with 18 bases between them. There are 17 residues in the CDR3. The CDR3 nucleotides are TGTGCCATCAGTGAAGAAGGACAGCTTAAGTTCAATCAGCCCCAGCATTTT. Translated: CAISEEGQLKFNQPQHF.

The chain combines TRBV6-5 with TRBJ2-1, with D possibly being TRBD2 (5 bases). Germline V lookup: CDR1 MNHEY, CDR2 SVGAGI. The CDR3 is made up of 12 amino acids. Between the trimmed V and J ends, which lost 5 bases and 8 bases, there was a span of 10 bases. The CDR3 protein is CASSQARDEQFF. The CDR3 nucleotides are TGTGCCAGCAGTCAGGCGAGGGATGAGCAGTTCTTC.

The rearrangement joins TRBV4-2 to TRBJ1-2; 7 positions agree with TRBD1. The CDR3 length is 19 residues. Germline V gene sequence: CDR1 LGHNA, CDR2 YNFKEQ. With V trimmed by 3 bases and J by 6 bases, 22 bases remained unmatched. The CDR3 region is CASSHPTHILDRVGNGYTF. As DNA, the CDR3 is TGTGCCAGCAGCCATCCCACCCACATACTTGACAGGGTTGGGAATGGCTACACCTTC.

The V and J genes are TRBV27 and TRBJ2-1, with 11 bases matching TRBD2. CDR1 MNHEY and CDR2 SMNVEV come from the germline V gene (reference sequence). V was pared by 6 bases and J by 3 bases, with 19 bases of the junction left unmatched. The CDR3 is 20 residues long. The CDR3 is CASSSTPNRTSGQNYNEQFF. CDR3 coding DNA: TGTGCCAGCAGCAGCACTCCGAACCGGACTAGCGGGCAAAACTACAATGAGCAGTTCTTC.

CDR3 amino acids: CASSPSPVAGYGYTF. The CDR3 bases are TGCGCCAGCAGCCCATCCCCGGTTGCGGGCTATGGCTACACCTTC. This sequence joins TRBV5-1 and TRBJ1-2; D unclear. The V gene's germline CDR1 is SGHRS and CDR2 YFSETQ. Trimming pared 4 bases from V and 4 bases from J, leaving 17 bases between. The CDR3 loop spans 15 amino acids.

V and J are TRBV2 and TRBJ2-3, with a weak D call TRBD2 (5 bases). Trimming took 3 bases from V and 2 from J, leaving 12 bases between them. The CDR3 loop spans 15 amino acids. Germline CDR1 SNHLY, CDR2 FYNNEI. For the CDR3, the DNA is TGTGCCAGCAGTGATCGGTGGGAGTTCACAGATACGCAGTATTTT. This gives the protein CASSDRWEFTDTQYF.

This clone has a handful of counts. The V call is TRBV7-2, the J call TRBJ1-5, with D possibly matching TRBD1 (5 bases). Per the germline V gene, CDR1 is SGHTA and CDR2 is FQGNSA. The CDR3 extends over 15 amino acids. The ends were cut back, 2 bases at V and 2 bases at J, with 10 bases in the middle. The CDR3 reads CASSLQGGGNQPQHF. The CDR3 region has the DNA TGTGCCAGCAGCTTACAGGGCGGAGGCAATCAGCCCCAGCATTTT.

V usage is TRBV2 and J usage is TRBJ2-7; 9 bases agree with TRBD2. The CDR3 loop spans 14 amino acids. Trimming removed 6 bases from V and 5 bases from J; junction bases left unmatched: 8. Germline loops: CDR1 SNHLY, CDR2 FYNNEI. CDR3 region: CASRPGLASHEQYF. The CDR3 DNA is TGTGCCAGCAGGCCGGGACTAGCTTCCCACGAGCAGTACTTC. The full variable domain, its missing parts supplied by reference TRBV2 and TRBJ2-7, is EPEVTQTPSHQVTQMGQEVILRCVPISNHLYFYWYRQILGQKVEFLVSFYNNEISEKSEIFDDQFSVERPDGSNFTLKIRSTKLEDSAMYFCASRPGLASHEQYFGPGTRLTVT.

The chain couples TRBV6-9 to TRBJ2-7; tentatively, D is TRBD1 (6 bases). Germline lookup yields CDR1 MNHGY and CDR2 SVAAGI. This CDR3 has 15 residues. V lost 5 bases to trimming and J lost 0 bases, with 14 bases between them. Written as DNA, the CDR3 is TGTGCCAGCAGTCGCTTTCGGGACAACTCCTACGAGCAGTACTTC. Protein product: CASSRFRDNSYEQYF.

This clone was detected once. V gene TRBV9 combines with J gene TRBJ2-7; D uncertain. The CDR3 consists of 15 residues. Deletions cut 1 base from V and 2 bases from J, with 13 bases between. Germline CDR1 and CDR2: SGDLS and YYNGEE. In DNA, the CDR3 is TGTGCCAGCAGCGTAAGTGGGCAGGCCGCCTACGAGCAGTACTTC. Its protein product is CASSVSGQAAYEQYF.

The rearrangement uses TRBV5-6 and TRBJ1-5, with D tentatively TRBD1 (5 bases). V was shortened by 4 bases and J by 0 bases, with 14 bases between the two germline ends. The CDR3 is 16 amino acids. Germline CDR1 reads SGHDT; CDR2 reads YYEEEE. CDR3 amino acids: CASSEATVYSNQPQHF. Written as DNA, the CDR3 is TGTGCCAGCAGCGAGGCGACAGTTTATAGCAATCAGCCCCAGCATTTT.

The chain joins TRBV19 to TRBJ2-1, with 7 bases lining up with TRBD2. CDR1 and CDR2 (germline): LNHDA, SQIVND (reference sequence). J was trimmed by 6 bases and V by 4 bases; bases with no gene match: 12. The CDR3 contains 16 residues. The CDR3 sequence: CASSTPRGAGLNEQFF. CDR3 nucleotides: TGTGCCAGTAGTACTCCTCGGGGAGCGGGACTCAATGAGCAGTTCTTC.

V gene TRBV28 combines with J gene TRBJ1-1; TRBD1 matches at 9 bases. CDR1 and CDR2 from the germline V gene are MDHEN and SYDVKM. The V gene end was trimmed by 5 bases and the J gene end by 5 bases; junction bases not matched to a gene: 6. This CDR3 contains 14 residues. CDR3 protein: CASSPPDRGTEAFF. The CDR3 DNA is TGTGCCAGCAGTCCCCCGGACAGGGGAACTGAAGCTTTCTTT.

The chain employs TRBV19 and TRBJ2-5, with TRBD2 matching over 9 bases. This CDR3 spans 14 amino acids. The V gene's germline CDR1 is LNHDA and CDR2 SQIVND (reference sequence). V dropped 9 bases and J dropped 4; count of bases not matched to a gene: 9. In DNA form, the CDR3 reads TGTGCCAGCTCCTTAGCGGGAGTGGTAGAGACCCAGTACTTC. Amino acid sequence: CASSLAGVVETQYF.

The chain has TRBV7-9 and TRBJ2-7; D may be TRBD1 (7 bases). The CDR3 length is 14 residues. Germline V gene sequence: CDR1 SEHNR, CDR2 FQNEAQ (reference sequence). V shed 5 bases and J shed 5 bases, with 16 bases lying between them. CDR3 coding DNA: TGTGCCAGCAGCAGGGGGGACAGTTACCACGAGCAGTACTTC. Its translation: CASSRGDSYHEQYF.

This clone was counted once. V is TRBV28 and J is TRBJ2-6; D ambiguous. The CDR3 is 14 residues long. The germline V gene has CDR1 MDHEN and CDR2 SYDVKM. V was pared by 3 bases and J by 2 bases, with 5 bases between. DNA of the CDR3: TGTGCCAGCAGTTTGGGGACTGGGGCCAACGTCCTGACTTTC. Residues: CASSLGTGANVLTF.

V and J are TRBV13 and TRBJ2-7; 11 bases are shared with TRBD2. CDR3 length: 16 residues. V shed 0 bases and J 3 bases; nucleotides not matched to a gene: 4. The germline V gene has CDR1 PRHDT and CDR2 FYEKMQ (reference sequence). The CDR3 DNA sequence: TGTGCCAGCAGCTTAGGATCGGGACTAGCGGTCTACGAGCAGTACTTC. This codes for CASSLGSGLAVYEQYF.

The chain carries TRBV19 and TRBJ2-1; 11 bases fit TRBD2. The trim removed 4 bases at V and 2 bases at J, leaving 19 bases unmatched. The CDR3 length is 21 residues. Germline V gives CDR1 LNHDA, CDR2 SQIVND (reference sequence). CDR3 nucleotide sequence: TGTGCCAGTAGTACCTTTCCTTTGACTAGCGGGATTAGCTTGACCTACAATGAGCAGTTCTTC. As protein: CASSTFPLTSGISLTYNEQFF.

The rearrangement joins TRBV6-5 to TRBJ2-1; 7 bases are a match to TRBD1. From germline, CDR1 is MNHEY and CDR2 SVGAGI. The CDR3 consists of 16 residues. With 0 bases clipped from V and 0 bases from J, the junction kept 2 bases outside the gene matches. The CDR3 spells CASSYSRTGSYNEQFF. CDR3 DNA: TGTGCCAGCAGTTACTCAAGGACAGGCTCCTACAATGAGCAGTTCTTC.

The chain has TRBV7-9 and TRBJ2-5; tentative D call: TRBD2 (6 bases). V was trimmed by 4 bases and J by 3 bases, leaving 18 bases between them. Germline assignment: CDR1 SEHNR and CDR2 FQNEAQ (reference sequence). This CDR3 has 16 residues. CDR3 sequence: CASSSTSWREEETQYF. DNA of the CDR3: TGTGCCAGCAGCTCCACCTCTTGGCGGGAAGAAGAGACCCAGTACTTC.